This passage covers 20 T cell receptor beta chains from one sample sequenced in a study of blood T cell repertoires in COVID-19. Clones were read by immunoSEQ multiplex PCR, and TCRdb kept only the in-frame ones, dropping some. The sample records about 300,000 clones, 85% to 90% being singletons. The sequencing sample was made of peripheral blood. Receptors were obtained from a man between 65 and 85 years old with acute or convalescent COVID-19.

CDR3 loop: CASSSTGLISYEQYF. The CDR3 DNA reads TGTGCCAGCAGTTCCACAGGGCTCATCTCCTACGAGCAGTACTTC. The chain joins TRBV28 to TRBJ2-7; TRBD1 is a possible D gene (6 bases). V lost 4 bases, J lost 0 bases, and 13 bases lay in between. This CDR3 spans 15 amino acids. Germline values: CDR1 MDHEN, CDR2 SYDVKM.

J is TRBJ2-1 and V is TRBV29-1, with TRBD2 as a possible D gene (6 bases). V lost 4 bases to trimming and J lost 5 bases, with 15 bases between them. Germline V gives CDR1 SQVTM, CDR2 ANQGSEA. The CDR3 loop spans 14 amino acids. This chain's CDR3 is CSVVRVLAHNEQFF. The CDR3 DNA follows: TGCAGCGTTGTGAGGGTTCTAGCGCACAATGAGCAGTTCTTC.

This clone has just one count. The chain has TRBV27 and TRBJ2-3; 13 bases fit TRBD2. Germline V lookup: CDR1 MNHEY, CDR2 SMNVEV (reference sequence). The CDR3 totals 17 residues. The trim removed 3 bases at V and 2 bases at J, leaving 5 bases unmatched. This chain's CDR3 is CASSFLGLAGDTDTQYF. Written as DNA, the CDR3 is TGTGCCAGCAGTTTCCTTGGACTAGCGGGAGACACAGATACGCAGTATTTT.

The chain uses TRBV20-1 and TRBJ2-5; a possible D gene is TRBD1 (6 bases). With 6 bases removed from V and 8 bases from J, the gap between germline ends came to 10 bases. The germline V gene has CDR1 DFQATT and CDR2 SNEGSKA (reference sequence). The CDR3 sequence is 10 residues long. This CDR3 reads CSARGGTQYF. CDR3 in DNA: TGCAGTGCCCGAGGGGGAACCCAGTACTTC.

The J gene is TRBJ1-2, the V gene TRBV6-5; D uncertain. The germline V gene encodes CDR1 MNHEY and CDR2 SVGAGI. The ends were cut back, 4 bases at V and 6 bases at J, with 21 bases in the middle. The CDR3 loop spans 16 amino acids. Written as DNA, the CDR3 is TGTGCCAGCAGTTCCCGCACCGGGATAAGCCTTGATGGCTACACCTTC. Residues: CASSSRTGISLDGYTF.

The V and J genes are TRBV6-2 or TRBV6-3 and TRBJ2-7; D unclear. Looked up from germline, CDR1 is MNHEY and CDR2 is SVGEGT. CDR3 length: 11 residues. V was shortened by 4 bases and J by 3 bases, with 4 bases between the two germline ends. The CDR3 DNA sequence: TGTGCCAGCAGTTCGTACTACGAGCAGTACTTC. This translates into CASSSYYEQYF.

V gene TRBV9 combines with J gene TRBJ1-5; TRBD1 matches at 12 bases. The CDR3 spans 16 residues. CDR1 and CDR2 from the germline V gene are SGDLS and YYNGEE. V lost 3 bases and J lost 3; bases outside the gene matches: 4. The CDR3 here is CASSAGTGGSNQPQHF. CDR3 nucleotides: TGTGCCAGCAGCGCCGGGACAGGGGGCTCCAATCAGCCCCAGCATTTT.

This chain connects TRBV7-8 to TRBJ2-7; the D gene is possibly TRBD1 (6 bases). V lost 1 base and J 0 bases, leaving 13 bases between the germline ends. The CDR3 runs to 16 residues. In germline, CDR1 is SGHVS, CDR2 FQNEAQ. The CDR3 coding sequence is TGTGCCAGCAGCTTAGGGTTAGGGGGTCTCTCCTACGAGCAGTACTTC. As protein: CASSLGLGGLSYEQYF.

This clone was recorded once. The chain joins TRBV5-1 to TRBJ2-1, with 11 bases aligning to TRBD2. Germline assignment: CDR1 SGHRS and CDR2 YFSETQ. The CDR3 is 16 amino acids. The V gene end was trimmed by 7 bases and the J gene end by 0 bases; junction bases not matched to a gene: 6. The CDR3 here is CASSPSGGSSYNEQFF. The CDR3 DNA reads TGCGCCAGCTCCCCTAGCGGGGGGTCCTCCTACAATGAGCAGTTCTTC.

This clone was seen just once. The chain couples TRBV7-8 to TRBJ1-2; D might be TRBD1 (5 bases). CDR3 length equals 14 residues. Germline CDR1 and CDR2: SGHVS and FQNEAQ. Trimming removed 10 bases at V and 0 bases at J, with 15 bases between. CDR3 DNA: TGTGCCACCGTGGGACGGGGGGCTAACTATGGCTACACCTTC. Translating gives CATVGRGANYGYTF.

The sample holds one count of this clone. The V call is TRBV12-3 or TRBV12-4, the J call TRBJ2-3; D gene unclear. V lost 4 bases to trimming and J lost 2 bases, with 7 bases between them. The CDR3 is made up of 13 amino acids. DNA for the CDR3: TGTGCCAGCAGTTCCGACACCACAGATACGCAGTATTTT. Its protein product is CASSSDTTDTQYF.

The chain has TRBV5-8 and TRBJ2-7; 12 nucleotides agree with TRBD1. The germline V gene has CDR1 SGHTS and CDR2 YDEGEE. CDR3 length equals 15 residues. V gave up 3 bases and J gave up 7 bases; unmatched junction bases: 8. CDR3 residues: CASSSPGQGAGEQYF. The DNA for the CDR3 is TGTGCCAGCAGCTCCCCGGGACAGGGGGCGGGGGAGCAGTACTTC.

V usage is TRBV6-6 and J usage is TRBJ2-5; D unresolved. CDR1 is MNHNY and CDR2 is SVGAGI in the germline V gene (reference sequence). The CDR3 spans 12 residues. Trimming removed 4 bases from V and 2 bases from J, with 5 bases in between. CDR3 DNA sequence: TGTGCCAGCAGTTGGCCACAAGAGACCCAGTACTTC. It yields the protein CASSWPQETQYF.

This clone was seen only once. The junction and the germline gene differ at one end; a read error may be behind it. The J gene is TRBJ2-1, the V gene TRBV2, with TRBD1 matching over 7 bases. This CDR3 region has 19 residues. Germline-derived CDR1 and CDR2 are SNHLY and FYNNEI. The CDR3 nucleotides are TGTGCCAGCAGTAAAGCCGATTATTCCGGGACAGCCCTTTACAATGAGCAGTTCTTC. Translation: CASSKADYSGTALYNEQFF.

The J gene is TRBJ1-5, the V gene TRBV7-2, with D hard to call. Germline CDR1 and CDR2: SGHTA and FQGNSA. The V gene lost 1 base and the J gene lost 6 bases, with 13 bases spanning the gap. The length of the CDR3 is 15 residues. The CDR3 sequence is CASSLGAILGQPQHF. The CDR3 DNA reads as TGTGCCAGCAGCTTAGGGGCCATTTTAGGTCAGCCCCAGCATTTT. The complete variable domain, with remaining parts taken from reference TRBV7-2 and TRBJ1-5, reads GAGVSQSPSNKVTEKGKDVELRCDPISGHTALYWYRQSLGQGLEFLIYFQGNSAPDKSGLPSDRFSAERTGGSVSTLTIQRTQQEDSAVYLCASSLGAILGQPQHFGDGTRLSIL.

The V gene is TRBV6-2 or TRBV6-3, the J gene TRBJ2-3; tentative D call: TRBD2 (6 bases). The CDR3 sequence is 16 residues long. CDR1 MNHEY and CDR2 SVGEGT come from the germline V gene. The V and J ends lost 6 bases and 1 base respectively, with 17 bases between them. The CDR3 sequence is CASSLDLASRTDTQYF. For the CDR3, the DNA is TGTGCCAGCAGCCTTGACCTAGCGTCGCGCACAGATACGCAGTATTTT.

V usage is TRBV5-1 and J usage is TRBJ1-1; 7 positions agree with TRBD1. The CDR3 loop spans 15 amino acids. V shed 4 bases and J 2 bases; nucleotides not matched to a gene: 8. Germline CDR1 reads SGHRS; CDR2 reads YFSETQ. The CDR3 DNA reads as TGCGCCAGCAGCATGACCGGGACAGCTAACACTGAAGCTTTCTTT. It codes for CASSMTGTANTEAFF. Using reference TRBV5-1 and TRBJ1-1 for the parts outside the CDR3, the full variable domain is KAGVTQTPRYLIKTRGQQVTLSCSPISGHRSVSWYQQTPGQGLQFLFEYFSETQRNKGNFPGRFSGRQFSNSRSEMNVSTLELGDSALYLCASSMTGTANTEAFFGQGTRLTVV.

This chain uses TRBV6-1 with TRBJ1-4; 8 bases match TRBD1. Trimming removed 0 bases from V and 5 bases from J; junction bases left unmatched: 2. The CDR3 totals 15 residues. The germline V gene encodes CDR1 MNHNS and CDR2 SASEGT. The CDR3 region is CASSEARTGNEKLFF. In DNA, the CDR3 is TGTGCCAGCAGTGAAGCCCGGACAGGGAATGAAAAACTGTTTTTT.

This clone came up once. The chain joins TRBV7-6 to TRBJ2-1, with TRBD1 identical over 12 bases. CDR3 size: 16 residues. V was clipped by 1 base and J by 7 bases; unmatched bases: 5. Germline assignment: CDR1 SGHVS and CDR2 FNYEAQ. CDR3 protein: CASSLGDRGHKNEQFF. The CDR3 DNA is TGTGCCAGCAGCTTAGGGGACAGGGGGCATAAGAATGAGCAGTTCTTC.

The gene calls are TRBV7-2 and TRBJ1-2; D remains unclear. Deletions cut 5 bases from V and 5 bases from J, with 9 bases between. This CDR3 region has 12 residues. CDR1 and CDR2 from the germline V gene are SGHTA and FQGNSA. DNA of the CDR3: TGTGCCAGCAGCCTCGGGGATTATGGCTACACCTTC. Translated, it gives CASSLGDYGYTF.